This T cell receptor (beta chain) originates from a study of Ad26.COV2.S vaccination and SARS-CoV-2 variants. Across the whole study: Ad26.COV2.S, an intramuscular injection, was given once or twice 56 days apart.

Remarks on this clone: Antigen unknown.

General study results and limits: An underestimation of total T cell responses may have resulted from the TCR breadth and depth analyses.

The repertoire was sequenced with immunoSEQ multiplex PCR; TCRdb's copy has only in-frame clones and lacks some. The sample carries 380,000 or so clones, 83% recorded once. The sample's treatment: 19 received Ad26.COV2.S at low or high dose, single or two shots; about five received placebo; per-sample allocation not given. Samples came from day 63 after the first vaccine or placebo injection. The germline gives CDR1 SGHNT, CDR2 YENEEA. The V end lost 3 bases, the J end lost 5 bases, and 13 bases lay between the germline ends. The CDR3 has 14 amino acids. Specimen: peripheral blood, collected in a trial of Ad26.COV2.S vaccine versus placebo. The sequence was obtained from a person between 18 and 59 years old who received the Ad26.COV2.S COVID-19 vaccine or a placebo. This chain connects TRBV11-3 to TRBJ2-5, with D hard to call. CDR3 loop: CASSFGHPRETQYF. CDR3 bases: TGTGCCAGCAGCTTTGGGCACCCTAGGGAGACCCAGTACTTC.